The rows below give T cell receptor beta chains drawn from one sample of a study of response to subunit inactivated influenza vaccine. TCRdb passed the RT-PCR reads through MiXCR, listing each CDR3 protein once. Here the sample spans hundreds of thousands of distinct CDR3 sequences, approximately 18% being singletons. The sequenced sample was PBMCs from blood, obtained 4 to 6 days after vaccination. These receptors were collected from a man aged 45-60 years who received an inactivated influenza vaccine. Each CDR3 is given with its conserved first and last residue. The order of the fields is V gene, clone size, J gene, D gene, CDR3 protein, CDR3 DNA. A D gene is named only where the DNA matches it firmly. Not all rows give a size; the values are once, few, many and, for expanded clones, a class.

TRBV9	-	TRBJ2-3	TRBD2	CASSGYKGLAGRRDTQYF	TGTGCCAGCAGCGGATACAAGGGACTAGCGGGGCGCAGGGATACGCAGTATTTT
TRBV10-3	-	TRBJ2-5	-	CAIGGDRTETQYF	TGTGCCATCGGGGGAGATCGAACGGAGACCCAGTACTTC
TRBV12-3/TRBV12-4	few	TRBJ2-1	-	CASSLDLGGEQFF	TGTGCCAGCAGTTTAGATTTAGGGGGGGAGCAGTTCTTC
TRBV12-3/TRBV12-4	few	TRBJ1-5	-	CASSLAGRQPQHF	TGTGCCAGCAGCCTAGCCGGACGGCAGCCCCAGCATTTT
TRBV29-1	few	TRBJ2-4	-	CSSSLGGQNIQYF	TGCAGCTCCAGCCTGGGGGGCCAAAACATTCAGTACTTC
TRBV2	-	TRBJ1-2	TRBD1	CASSGDRGNGYTF	TGTGCCAGCAGTGGGGACAGGGGCAATGGCTACACCTTC
TRBV7-9	-	TRBJ1-4	-	CASSLGSSTNEKLFF	TGTGCCAGCAGCTTAGGTAGCTCAACTAATGAAAAACTGTTTTTT
TRBV20-1	once	TRBJ2-7	-	CSAYTGTLYEQYF	TGCAGTGCTTACACCGGGACCCTATACGAGCAGTACTTC
TRBV6-2/TRBV6-3	-	TRBJ2-7	TRBD1	CASSPGQSFEQYF	TGTGCCAGCAGTCCGGGACAGTCATTCGAGCAGTACTTC
TRBV5-5	-	TRBJ2-3	TRBD2	CASSLLIGGATDTQYF	TGTGCCAGCAGCTTACTAATCGGGGGGGCCACAGATACGCAGTATTTT
TRBV29-1	many	TRBJ2-3	-	CSVEGRASTDTQYF	TGCAGCGTTGAAGGCAGGGCTAGCACAGATACGCAGTATTTT
TRBV12-3/TRBV12-4	-	TRBJ1-6	-	CASSPWAGTYSPLHF	TGTGCCAGCAGCCCCTGGGCCGGAACCTATTCACCCCTCCACTTT
TRBV7-9	-	TRBJ2-5	-	CASSLVSLQETQYF	TGTGCCAGCAGCTTGGTCAGTCTCCAAGAGACCCAGTACTTC
TRBV5-1	many	TRBJ2-3	TRBD2	CASSLEAGDRDTQYF	TGCGCCAGCAGCTTGGAAGCGGGAGACAGGGATACGCAGTATTTT
TRBV13	few	TRBJ2-7	TRBD2	CASSLRGVRSYEQYF	TGTGCCAGCAGCTTACGGGGGGTCCGATCCTACGAGCAGTACTTC
TRBV3-1	-	TRBJ2-5	TRBD1	CASSHRGMRGRETQYF	TGTGCCAGCAGCCACAGGGGTATGAGGGGGCGTGAGACCCAGTACTTC
TRBV10-3	-	TRBJ2-3	-	CAISEGGGKDTQYF	TGTGCCATCAGTGAAGGGGGAGGCAAGGATACGCAGTATTTT
TRBV5-1	few	TRBJ2-1	-	CASKGGYSYNEQFF	TGCGCCAGCAAGGGGGGTTACTCCTACAATGAGCAGTTCTTC
TRBV29-1	few	TRBJ1-1	-	CSAKGREGTEAFF	TGCAGCGCCAAGGGCAGGGAGGGGACTGAAGCTTTCTTT
TRBV7-8	few	TRBJ2-3	-	CASSLSTPYFPLKEYF	TGTGCCAGCAGCTTGTCCACCCCCTACTTTCCGTTGAAGGAGTATTTT
TRBV4-2	many	TRBJ2-1	TRBD1	CASSQDLTGPYNEQFF	TGTGCCAGCAGCCAAGATCTGACAGGGCCTTACAATGAGCAGTTCTTC
TRBV2	few	TRBJ1-2	-	CASSEARSYGYTF	TGTGCCAGCAGTGAGGCGAGAAGCTATGGCTACACCTTC
TRBV7-6	-	TRBJ2-1	TRBD2	CASSIRPASGISYNEQFF	TGTGCCAGCAGCATACGCCCCGCTAGCGGGATCTCCTACAATGAGCAGTTCTTC
TRBV10-3	-	TRBJ2-2	-	CAITTTNTGELFF	TGTGCCATCACTACAACGAACACCGGGGAGCTGTTTTTT
TRBV20-1	-	TRBJ2-1	TRBD2	CSAFPDTSGRYNEQFF	TGCAGTGCTTTCCCCGATACTAGCGGGAGATACAATGAGCAGTTCTTC
TRBV20-1	few	TRBJ2-2	-	CSASSSGPAGELFF	TGCAGTGCTAGTTCGAGCGGCCCGGCCGGGGAGCTGTTTTTT
TRBV20-1	few	TRBJ1-5	TRBD1	CSARDHGTGYNQPQHF	TGCAGTGCTAGAGATCACGGGACAGGCTACAATCAGCCCCAGCATTTT
TRBV9	few	TRBJ2-7	TRBD2	CASSVRPGLAQHEQYF	TGTGCCAGCAGCGTGAGACCGGGACTAGCACAGCACGAGCAGTACTTC
TRBV2	-	TRBJ2-5	TRBD2	CASSEISGGPSTQYF	TGTGCCAGCAGTGAGATTAGCGGGGGGCCCTCGACCCAGTACTTC
TRBV6-2/TRBV6-3	-	TRBJ1-1	-	CASSYSIGGVGTEAFF	TGTGCCAGCAGTTACTCGATTGGGGGCGTCGGGACTGAAGCTTTCTTT
TRBV5-5	-	TRBJ2-7	-	CASSFSVYEQYF	TGTGCCAGCAGTTTCAGTGTTTACGAGCAGTACTTC
TRBV18	few	TRBJ1-2	-	CASSPQNYGYTF	TGTGCCAGCTCACCGCAGAACTATGGCTACACCTTC
TRBV12-3/TRBV12-4	-	TRBJ2-1	-	CASTGGGEQFF	TGTGCCAGCACCGGGGGCGGCGAGCAGTTCTTC
TRBV7-9	few	TRBJ2-1	TRBD2	CASSLAGTLSYNEQFF	TGTGCCAGCAGTCTAGCGGGGACCCTCTCCTACAATGAGCAGTTCTTC
TRBV7-3	-	TRBJ1-1	-	CASRPGRFTEAFF	TGTGCCAGCAGACCGGGACGGTTCACTGAAGCTTTCTTT
TRBV15	few	TRBJ2-2	-	CATSNAGELFF	TGTGCCACCAGCAACGCCGGGGAGCTGTTTTTT
TRBV24-1	few	TRBJ2-1	-	CATSGHTRISYNEQFF	TGTGCCACCAGTGGACACACTAGAATCTCCTACAATGAGCAGTTCTTC
TRBV4-3	many	TRBJ1-6	-	CASSQGGQYNSPLHF	TGCGCCAGCAGCCAAGGAGGACAGTATAATTCACCCCTCCACTTT
TRBV20-1	few	TRBJ2-3	-	CSARAPGVPDTQYF	TGCAGTGCTAGAGCCCCAGGGGTTCCAGATACGCAGTATTTT
TRBV20-1	few	TRBJ2-5	TRBD2	CSAPWPSGGQVETQYF	TGCAGTGCCCCTTGGCCTAGCGGGGGGCAAGTGGAGACCCAGTACTTC
TRBV30	-	TRBJ2-1	-	CAWTVGGYNEQFF	TGTGCCTGGACAGTCGGTGGGTACAATGAGCAGTTCTTC
TRBV4-3	few	TRBJ1-2	-	CASSQADSAGYGYTF	TGCGCCAGCAGCCAAGCCGACAGTGCAGGCTATGGCTACACCTTC
TRBV12-3/TRBV12-4	many	TRBJ2-3	-	CASSLFGTDTQYF	TGTGCCAGCAGTTTGTTCGGCACAGATACGCAGTATTTT
TRBV20-1	-	TRBJ1-1	-	CSARESTEAFF	TGCAGTGCTAGGGAGTCCACTGAAGCTTTCTTT
TRBV20-1	few	TRBJ1-2	TRBD1	CSAFRDRVYGYTF	TGCAGTGCGTTCCGGGACAGGGTGTACGGCTACACCTTC
TRBV15	-	TRBJ2-1	TRBD2	CATSPSASGHNEQFF	TGTGCCACCAGCCCCTCAGCTAGCGGGCACAATGAGCAGTTCTTC
TRBV27	many	TRBJ2-1	TRBD2	CASSLLGLARIAYNEQFF	TGTGCCAGCAGTTTACTGGGACTAGCACGAATCGCCTACAATGAGCAGTTCTTC
TRBV3-1	-	TRBJ2-5	TRBD2	CASSMGLAIQETQYF	TGTGCCAGCAGCATGGGACTAGCGATTCAAGAGACCCAGTACTTC
TRBV11-2	-	TRBJ2-3	TRBD2	CASSVRPGTSVTDTQYF	TGTGCCAGCAGCGTAAGACCCGGGACTAGCGTGACAGATACGCAGTATTTT
TRBV20-1	-	TRBJ2-3	TRBD1	CSARDQDRAFQLFEDTQYF	TGCAGTGCTAGAGATCAGGACAGGGCTTTTCAACTCTTTGAAGATACGCAGTATTTT
TRBV9	-	TRBJ2-3	TRBD1	CASSVSGQGAADTQYF	TGTGCCAGCAGCGTATCGGGACAGGGGGCGGCAGATACGCAGTATTTT
TRBV3-1	-	TRBJ1-2	-	CASRAAASSYGYTF	TGTGCCAGCAGGGCCGCCGCCTCTAGCTATGGCTACACCTTC
TRBV29-1	many	TRBJ2-1	-	CSVEKGSPNEQFF	TGCAGCGTTGAGAAAGGATCCCCCAATGAGCAGTTCTTC
TRBV28	-	TRBJ1-5	TRBD1	CASSLRAGGSNQPQHF	TGTGCCAGCAGTTTACGCGCAGGGGGTAGCAATCAGCCCCAGCATTTT